The 17 T cell receptor beta chains given below trace back to one sample, sequenced in a study of siplizumab effects on memory and regulatory T cells. The protocol was immunoSEQ multiplex PCR, while the TCRdb copy is restricted to in-frame clones and leaves out a portion. Of some 97,000 clones in the sample, about 90% are singletons; the top ten hold around 2.6%. The sequenced sample consisted of CD4+ T cells sorted from blood. Every receptor here comes from a human donor in good health. Some clones in this sample may be carry-over from other donors' samples.

This chain joins TRBV19 and TRBJ2-3; D may be TRBD1 (6 bases). Germline V lookup: CDR1 LNHDA, CDR2 SQIVND (reference sequence). This CDR3 spans 15 amino acids. The germline V and J ends were trimmed by 4 bases and 4 bases, with 15 bases remaining between them. The CDR3, as DNA: TGTGCCAGTAGTAGGCAGGCCCCAGGGGCAGATACGCAGTATTTT. It is translated as CASSRQAPGADTQYF.

V gene TRBV9 combines with J gene TRBJ2-5; D remains unclear. With 0 bases removed from V and 7 bases from J, the gap between germline ends came to 13 bases. CDR1 and CDR2 (germline): SGDLS, YYNGEE. The CDR3 has 14 amino acids. The chain's CDR3 is CASSVEGLKGTQYF. The DNA of the CDR3 is TGTGCCAGCAGCGTAGAGGGCCTGAAAGGGACCCAGTACTTC.

The chain recombines TRBV19 with TRBJ2-5; TRBD1 matches 7 bases. Germline CDR1 and CDR2: LNHDA and SQIVND (reference sequence). Trimming removed 6 bases from V and 7 bases from J; junction bases left unmatched: 8. The CDR3 covers 13 residues. DNA for the CDR3: TGTGCCAGTAGCCCAACAGGGGTTGGGACCCAGTACTTC. It translates to CASSPTGVGTQYF. Full variable domain (remainder filled in from reference TRBV19 and TRBJ2-5): DGGITQSPKYLFRKEGQNVTLSCEQNLNHDAMYWYRQDPGQGLRLIYYSQIVNDFQKGDIAEGYSVSREKKESFPLTVTSAQKNPTAFYLCASSPTGVGTQYFGPGTRLLVL.

The J gene is TRBJ2-7, the V gene TRBV25-1, with a weak D call TRBD1 (5 bases). CDR1 and CDR2 (germline): MGHDK, SYGVNS. Trimming removed 8 bases from V and 0 bases from J, with 14 bases in between. CDR3 length equals 14 residues. CDR3 residues: CASAETASSYEQYF. Written as DNA, the CDR3 is TGTGCCAGCGCCGAGACAGCCAGCTCCTACGAGCAGTACTTC.

This rearrangement joins TRBV7-9 to TRBJ2-2; TRBD2 might be the D (5 bases). This CDR3 comprises 16 residues. Trimming removed 5 bases from V and 1 base from J, with 14 bases in between. CDR1 is SEHNR and CDR2 is FQNEAQ in the germline V gene (reference sequence). In DNA form, the CDR3 reads TGTGCCAGCAGCCCTAGCCCCGGACGGAACACCGGGGAGCTGTTTTTT. It encodes CASSPSPGRNTGELFF.

J is TRBJ2-3 and V is TRBV13; 8 bases fit TRBD2. The CDR3 contains 15 residues. Germline CDR1 PRHDT, CDR2 FYEKMQ (reference sequence). V shed 5 bases, J shed 4 bases, and the junction held 8 bases outside the gene matches. The CDR3 sequence: CASSISGMHADTQYF. The DNA of the CDR3 is TGTGCCAGCAGCATTAGCGGGATGCATGCAGATACGCAGTATTTT.

The V and J genes are TRBV23-1 and TRBJ1-2; D call uncertain. TRBV23-1 is reported as an ORF; its role is uncertain. This CDR3 contains 13 residues. V lost 0 bases and J lost 6, with 8 bases in between. The CDR3 reads CASSQSVEDGYTF. In DNA form, the CDR3 reads TGCGCCAGCAGTCAATCGGTAGAGGATGGCTACACCTTC.

The chain is built from TRBV19 and TRBJ2-5, with 13 bases fitting TRBD2. The V gene's germline CDR1 is LNHDA and CDR2 SQIVND (reference sequence). V shed 9 bases and J 2 bases; nucleotides not matched to a gene: 9. The CDR3 is 16 residues long. Here the CDR3 reads CASRGLAGRIQETQYF. The CDR3 DNA follows: TGTGCCAGCCGGGGACTAGCGGGACGAATACAAGAGACCCAGTACTTC.

The V call is TRBV2, the J call TRBJ2-7, with D perhaps TRBD2 (10 bases). Germline CDR1 reads SNHLY; CDR2 reads FYNNEI. The CDR3 spans 18 residues. The V and J ends lost 7 bases and 7 bases respectively, with 32 bases between them. The CDR3, as DNA: TGTGCCAGCAACCCGGGACAGGGATTCCCTAGCGGGAGTGGGGAGCAGTACTTC. Its protein product is CASNPGQGFPSGSGEQYF.

J is TRBJ2-1 and V is TRBV7-9; D may correspond to TRBD1 or TRBD2 (5 bases each). Germline CDR1 and CDR2: SEHNR and FQNEAQ (reference sequence). The CDR3 runs to 15 residues. The ends were cut back, 1 base at V and 7 bases at J, with 14 bases in the middle. The CDR3 DNA is TGTGCCAGCAGCTTAGTCGGGACGAACTATAATGAGCAGTTCTTC. Its translation: CASSLVGTNYNEQFF.

The rearrangement links TRBV23-1 to TRBJ2-1; perhaps TRBD1 as D (5 bases). TRBV23-1 is given ORF status, its function remaining uncertain. This CDR3 spans 15 amino acids. The CDR3 sequence is CASQPRPGHWGEQFF. The CDR3 nucleotides read TGCGCGAGCCAGCCCCGTCCTGGACATTGGGGTGAGCAGTTCTTC.

The rearrangement uses TRBV5-1 and TRBJ2-7; D is possibly TRBD1 (5 bases). Trimming stripped 0 bases from V and 1 base from J, with 11 bases between. Germline CDR1 SGHRS, CDR2 YFSETQ. The CDR3 extends over 15 amino acids. The DNA for the CDR3 is TGCGCCAGCAGCTTGGGGCCCCAGGGTTCCTACGAGCAGTACTTC. Its translation: CASSLGPQGSYEQYF.

This chain links TRBV7-2 with TRBJ2-3; D not certain. The V end lost 3 bases, the J end lost 9 bases, and 10 bases lay between the germline ends. CDR3 size: 12 residues. From germline, CDR1 is SGHTA and CDR2 FQGNSA. CDR3 DNA: TGTGCCAGCAGCTTCCCCATAGGGACGCAGTATTTT. This translates into CASSFPIGTQYF.

V usage is TRBV5-6 and J usage is TRBJ2-5; D may be TRBD2 (5 bases). V lost 2 bases and J 5 bases, leaving 13 bases between the germline ends. CDR1 is SGHDT and CDR2 is YYEEEE in the germline V gene. The CDR3 loop spans 14 amino acids. This CDR3 is CASSFSTGSETQYF. In DNA form, the CDR3 reads TGTGCCAGCAGCTTTTCAACTGGGAGCGAGACCCAGTACTTC.

This clone was seen just once. The chain carries TRBV7-2 and TRBJ2-3; possible D gene TRBD1, 6 bases. The CDR3 length is 15 residues. The germline V gene has CDR1 SGHTA and CDR2 FQGNSA. V was shortened by 1 base and J by 4 bases, with 12 bases between the two germline ends. CDR3 DNA: TGTGCCAGCAGCTTAGACAGGGTTTTTTCAGATACGCAGTATTTT. It yields the protein CASSLDRVFSDTQYF.

This clone was counted only a few times. The chain links TRBV4-1 to TRBJ1-4; the D is unclear. Per the germline V gene, CDR1 is MGHRA and CDR2 is YSYEKL. V lost 2 bases, J lost 7 bases, and 11 bases lay in between. This CDR3 is 14 amino acids long. The DNA for the CDR3 is TGCGCCAGCAGCCAACTTTTCCCTGGTGAAAAACTGTTTTTT. It is translated as CASSQLFPGEKLFF.

The genes are TRBV6-1 and TRBJ2-7, with D maybe TRBD2 (6 bases). Trimming removed 8 bases at V and 2 bases at J, with 13 bases between. The CDR3 runs to 13 residues. The germline V gene has CDR1 MNHNS and CDR2 SASEGT. Written as DNA, the CDR3 is TGTGCCAGCGAGGCTAGCGCAGCCTACGAGCAGTACTTC. Translated, it gives CASEASAAYEQYF.